This paragraph reports one T cell receptor beta chain. Its antigen remains unidentified. This record belongs to a study of blood T cells in healthy people across ages. Next came a second PCR, run for about 6 to 12 cycles, which used a sample-barcoded 5' primer along with a J-beta primer mix. Every single cDNA molecule received a tag from a template-switch adaptor with 12 random nucleotides. TCRdb fed the 5' RACE reads into MiXCR, producing one record per CDR3 protein. The top ten hold less than 20% of the sample, which has 630,000 or so distinct CDR3 sequences, around 31% seen once. The CDR3 length is 13 residues. The V gene's germline CDR1 is LGHDT and CDR2 YNNKEL (reference sequence). V lost 1 base and J lost 9, with 13 bases in between. Study-wide results and limits: Diversity figures based on one million T cells were deemed too low. Age showed a roughly linear inverse relationship with TCR beta diversity per million T cells.

The sequence derives from a woman older than 75 in good health. Sequences were obtained from blood. The chain combines TRBV3-1 with TRBJ2-7; D is perhaps TRBD1 or TRBD2 (5 bases each). This CDR3 reads CASSQVLGQGQYF. In nucleotides, the CDR3 is TGTGCCAGCAGCCAAGTACTAGGTCAGGGGCAGTACTTC.